This TCR beta chain was sequenced during a study of cytomegalovirus exposure and HLA in healthy donors. As for the study in general: The roughly 110 validation repertoires matched the approximately 700 first-cohort repertoires in platform, a later analysis reported. Study results and caveats: Researchers catalogued roughly 170 TCR beta chains as cytomegalovirus-associated. Rare TCR sequences predominated, though certain public TCRs were found in many donors. It was confirmed in vitro that a few of the CMV-associated chains were specific for CMV antigens.

TCRdb's table, derived via immunoSEQ multiplex PCR, lists solely in-frame clones and lacks some. The sample has roughly 90,000 clones, approximately 81% seen once; the top ten hold approximately 20%. Remarks on this clone: Its matching antigen is unknown.

The V gene end was trimmed by 0 bases and the J gene end by 4 bases; junction bases not matched to a gene: 8. Germline V lookup: CDR1 SGHRS, CDR2 YFSETQ. CDR3 length: 16 amino acids. The source of this sequence is a man aged 18 to 30 in good health and CMV-seropositive. The sequencing sample was made of PBMCs. The V gene is TRBV5-1, the J gene TRBJ2-3; 7 nucleotides agree with TRBD1. The DNA for the CDR3 is TGCGCCAGCAGCTTGGGCACAGGGGCTCTGGCAGATACGCAGTATTTT. Its protein is CASSLGTGALADTQYF.